These 15 T cell receptor beta chains were sequenced from one sample in a study of early T cells in non-severe SARS-CoV-2 infection (dated by TCRdb to about 2021). The library was obtained by 5' RACE. The sample was run on a NextSeq 500. TCRdb handled the public reads itself, with Q25 trimming in fastp and clone calling in MiXCR, and kept productive beta chains. One record per CDR3 amino acid sequence lists the most common genes and DNA. The sample data list 40,000 or so distinct CDR3 sequences, and approximately 8% of these were observed just once. The ten largest account for roughly 12% of the sample. Sequencing used whole blood, obtained at baseline. These receptors came from an adult who was a healthcare worker with PCR-confirmed SARS-CoV-2 infection or an uninfected control (not recorded which).

This clonotype appeared a few times. The chain combines TRBV4-3 with TRBJ2-7; perhaps TRBD1 as D (5 bases). This CDR3 spans 16 amino acids. Trimming removed 0 bases from V and 3 bases from J, with 15 bases in between. Germline assignment: CDR1 LGHNA and CDR2 YSLEER. The CDR3 loop reads CASSQDLTDSYYEQYF. CDR3 DNA: TGCGCCAGCAGCCAAGATTTAACCGACAGTTACTACGAGCAGTACTTC.

This clonotype was seen ten or more times. CDR3 nucleotides: TGTGCCTGGAATCGGGCTTCGGGCACTGAAGCTTTCTTT. It translates to CAWNRASGTEAFF. The rearrangement uses TRBV30 and TRBJ1-1, with D unclear. The CDR3 is made up of 13 amino acids. V was pared by 4 bases and J by 4 bases, with 13 bases between. From germline, CDR1 is GTSNPN and CDR2 SVGIG (reference sequence).

The chain joins TRBV28 to TRBJ2-3; 7 nucleotides line up with TRBD1. The CDR3 spans 17 residues. Germline V CDR1 and CDR2: MDHEN, SYDVKM. V dropped 8 bases and J dropped 0; count of bases not matched to a gene: 14. In DNA, the CDR3 is TGTGCCAGCGGCCGACCCCTGACAGGGACGAGCACAGATACGCAGTATTTT. It codes for CASGRPLTGTSTDTQYF.

This clonotype was counted ten times or more. V and J are TRBV5-1 and TRBJ2-7; 8 nucleotides agree with TRBD1. Germline lookup yields CDR1 SGHRS and CDR2 YFSETQ. V shed 2 bases, J shed 3 bases, and the junction held 10 bases outside the gene matches. CDR3 size: 16 residues. CDR3 protein: CASSFGATGGYYEQYF. In DNA, the CDR3 is TGCGCCAGCAGCTTTGGGGCCACAGGGGGATACTACGAGCAGTACTTC.

The chain links TRBV28 to TRBJ1-1, with 8 bases identical to TRBD1. Per germline, CDR1 MDHEN and CDR2 SYDVKM. This CDR3 region has 16 residues. V trimming: 6 bases; J trimming: 3 bases; junction bases outside the gene matches: 12. This CDR3 is CASRRSGGAPDTEAFF. The CDR3 bases are TGTGCCAGCAGACGCTCAGGGGGCGCTCCTGACACTGAAGCTTTCTTT.

The CDR3 region is CASSYTGGTEAFF. For the CDR3, the DNA is TGTGCCAGCAGTTACACGGGGGGCACTGAAGCTTTCTTT. The chain has TRBV6-5 and TRBJ1-1, with a weak D call TRBD1 (5 bases). Germline loops: CDR1 MNHEY, CDR2 SVGAGI. The V and J ends lost 2 bases and 4 bases respectively, with 8 bases between them. CDR3 length equals 13 residues.

This clonotype was picked up many times. The genes are TRBV5-4 and TRBJ1-2; 8 positions match TRBD1. Germline assignment: CDR1 SGHNT and CDR2 YYREEE (reference sequence). CDR3 size: 14 residues. V lost 5 bases and J lost 7; bases outside the gene matches: 10. DNA of the CDR3: TGTGCCAGCAGTCTCCCCGGGACAGGAGGTGGCTACACCTTC. It translates to CASSLPGTGGGYTF.

By its share, this clonotype is medium-sized. This chain joins TRBV27 and TRBJ2-3, with D tentatively TRBD1 or TRBD2 (5 bases each). Germline values: CDR1 MNHEY, CDR2 SMNVEV (reference sequence). There are 17 residues in the CDR3. Trimming took 2 bases from V and 2 from J, leaving 17 bases between them. DNA for the CDR3: TGTGCCAGCAGTTTAAGACCATGGGACCCAAACACAGATACGCAGTATTTT. Protein product: CASSLRPWDPNTDTQYF.

By sample fraction, this clonotype is medium-sized. For the CDR3, the DNA is TGTGCCAGCAGCTTATGGACTAGCGGGGGGTCCGCCTACGAGCAGTACTTC. The encoded protein is CASSLWTSGGSAYEQYF. The chain combines TRBV7-9 with TRBJ2-7; 14 bases are a match to TRBD2. Germline CDR1 and CDR2: SEHNR and FQNEAQ (reference sequence). There are 17 residues in the CDR3. The junction had 5 bases not matched to a gene; V was cut back by 2 bases and J by 2 bases.

This clonotype occurred many times. The chain uses TRBV5-6 and TRBJ2-5, with 7 nucleotides matching TRBD2. This CDR3 is built from 15 residues. The V segment lost 3 bases and the J segment 2 bases; nucleotides outside the gene matches: 7. From germline, CDR1 is SGHDT and CDR2 YYEEEE. The CDR3 spells CASSSAGEPQETQYF. CDR3 in DNA: TGTGCCAGCAGCTCCGCGGGGGAACCACAAGAGACCCAGTACTTC.

The table lists this clonotype with a few counts. The chain recombines TRBV27 with TRBJ2-2; D is unclear. Trimming pared 7 bases from V and 4 bases from J, leaving 7 bases between. There are 12 residues in the CDR3. Germline lookup yields CDR1 MNHEY and CDR2 SMNVEV (reference sequence). The CDR3 region is CASKVITGELFF. In DNA form, the CDR3 reads TGTGCCAGCAAGGTTATCACCGGGGAGCTGTTTTTT.

This clonotype was seen many times. This sequence joins TRBV7-9 and TRBJ1-5; D gene ambiguous. Germline V gene sequence: CDR1 SEHNR, CDR2 FQNEAQ (reference sequence). This CDR3 spans 13 amino acids. Trimming left V 5 bases short and J 2 bases short, with 7 bases between. Here the CDR3 reads CASSPTGNQPQHF. The CDR3 DNA reads TGTGCCAGCAGCCCGACCGGCAATCAGCCCCAGCATTTT. Full variable domain (rest looked up from reference TRBV7-9 and TRBJ1-5): DTGVSQNPRHKITKRGQNVTFRCDPISEHNRLYWYRQTLGQGPEFLTYFQNEAQLEKSRLLSDRFSAERPKGSFSTLEIQRTEQGDSAMYLCASSPTGNQPQHFGDGTRLSIL.

This clonotype was seen a handful of times. This chain connects TRBV24-1 to TRBJ2-1; D is unresolved. The CDR3 consists of 13 residues. Trimming left V 0 bases short and J 5 bases short, with 4 bases between. The germline CDR1 and CDR2 sequences are KGHDR and SFDVKD. CDR3 DNA sequence: TGTGCCACCAGTGATTTGACAGACAATGAGCAGTTCTTC. Translated: CATSDLTDNEQFF.

The chain recombines TRBV20-1 with TRBJ2-2, with 9 bases that match TRBD1. This CDR3 is built from 14 residues. Germline CDR1 and CDR2: DFQATT and SNEGSKA (reference sequence). V dropped 3 bases and J dropped 4; count of bases not matched to a gene: 3. The CDR3 is CSARGQGSTGELFF. The CDR3 bases are TGCAGTGCTAGGGGACAGGGAAGCACCGGGGAGCTGTTTTTT.

This clonotype showed up just a few times. V usage is TRBV2 and J usage is TRBJ1-6, with D perhaps matching TRBD1 (5 bases). Germline V lookup: CDR1 SNHLY, CDR2 FYNNEI. Trimming took off 3 bases at V and 6 bases at J, with 9 bases between the two ends. The CDR3 has 14 amino acids. The CDR3 bases are TGTGCCAGCAGTGATCGGCAGGGTAATTCACCCCTCCACTTT. Its translation is CASSDRQGNSPLHF.